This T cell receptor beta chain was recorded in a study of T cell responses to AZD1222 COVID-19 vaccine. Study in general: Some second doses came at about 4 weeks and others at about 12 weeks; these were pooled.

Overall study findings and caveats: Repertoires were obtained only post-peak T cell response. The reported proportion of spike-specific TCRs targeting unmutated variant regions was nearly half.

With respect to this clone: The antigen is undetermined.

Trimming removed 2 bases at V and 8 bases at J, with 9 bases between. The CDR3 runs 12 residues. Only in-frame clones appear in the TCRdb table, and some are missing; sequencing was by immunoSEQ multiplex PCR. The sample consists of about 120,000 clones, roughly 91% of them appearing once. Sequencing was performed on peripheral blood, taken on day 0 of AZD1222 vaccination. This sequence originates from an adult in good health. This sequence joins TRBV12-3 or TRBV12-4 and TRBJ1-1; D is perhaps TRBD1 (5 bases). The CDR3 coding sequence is TGTGCCAGCAGTTTACCGCCAGGGGAAGCTTTCTTT. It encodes CASSLPPGEAFF.